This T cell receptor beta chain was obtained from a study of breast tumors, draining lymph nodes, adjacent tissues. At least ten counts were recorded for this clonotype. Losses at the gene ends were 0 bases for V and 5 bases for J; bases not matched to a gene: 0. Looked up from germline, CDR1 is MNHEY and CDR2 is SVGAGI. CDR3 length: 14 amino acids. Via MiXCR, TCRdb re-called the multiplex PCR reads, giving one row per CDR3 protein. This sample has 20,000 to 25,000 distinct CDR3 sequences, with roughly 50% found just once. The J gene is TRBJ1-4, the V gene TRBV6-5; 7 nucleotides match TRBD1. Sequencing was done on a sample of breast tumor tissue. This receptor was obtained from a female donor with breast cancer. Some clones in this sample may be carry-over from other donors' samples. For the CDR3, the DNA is TGTGCCAGCAGTTACTCGACAGGGAATGAAAAACTGTTTTTT. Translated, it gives CASSYSTGNEKLFF.